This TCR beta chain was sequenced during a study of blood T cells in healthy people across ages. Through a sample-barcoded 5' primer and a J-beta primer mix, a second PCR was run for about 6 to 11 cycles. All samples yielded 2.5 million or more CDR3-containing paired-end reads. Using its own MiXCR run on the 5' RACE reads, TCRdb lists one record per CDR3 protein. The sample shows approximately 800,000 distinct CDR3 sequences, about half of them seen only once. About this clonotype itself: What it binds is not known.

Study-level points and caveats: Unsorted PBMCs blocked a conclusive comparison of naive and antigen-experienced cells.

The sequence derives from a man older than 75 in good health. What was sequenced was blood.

CDR3 DNA: TGCGCCAGCAGCCCCGCAACGGGAGGGCTTGATACGCAGTATTTT. It yields the protein CASSPATGGLDTQYF. V usage is TRBV5-1 and J usage is TRBJ2-3; TRBD2 aligns across 8 bases. In germline, CDR1 is SGHRS, CDR2 YFSETQ. The CDR3 has 15 amino acids. V lost 4 bases to trimming and J lost 6 bases; unmatched junction nucleotides: 10.